The clone carrying this T cell receptor (beta chain) has just one count. Its antigen is undetermined. The time point denotes: baseline, week 1 (first vaccination visit). Treatment meaning: pre-vaccination baseline after standard-of-care therapy. This sample was included in a study of a mutant IDH1 vaccine in newly diagnosed glioma. Study-wide results and limits: Pseudoprogression appears to have had no connection to changes in top peripheral T cell clonotypes.

Here immunoSEQ multiplex PCR was the method, and the copy in TCRdb shows in-frame clones only, minus some. The sample lists some 51,000 clones; around three quarters were seen once. This CDR3 region has 15 residues. The germline V gene has CDR1 GTSNPN and CDR2 SVGIG (reference sequence). Trimming shortened V by 3 bases and J by 5 bases, and 19 bases separated the two germline ends. The receptor's source is a woman between 35 and 50 years old with glioma. The sequences come from PBMCs, collected from a glioma patient treated with radiotherapy, temozolomide or both. This chain joins TRBV30 and TRBJ2-5; D assignment may be TRBD1 or TRBD2 (6 bases each). CDR3 DNA sequence: TGTGCCTGGAGCGCGGGTGGGGGGCTCACCGAGACCCAGTACTTC. Translated: CAWSAGGGLTETQYF.